These T cell receptor beta chains were read from a single sample in a study of cytomegalovirus exposure and HLA in healthy donors. Produced via immunoSEQ multiplex PCR; TCRdb's table is partial and in-frame only. The table records around 120,000 clones, about 70% of them present only once. Sequencing was carried out using PBMCs. The receptors stem from a man between 45 and 60 years old in good health and CMV-seropositive. Each CDR3 is given with its conserved first and last residue. The D gene is left open where the match is weak. Size tells how often a clone was seen (once, few, many) or the class of an expanded clone, and some rows leave it out.

j_call: TRBJ2-2; cdr3_length: 15; clone_size: -; d_call: -; v_call: TRBV27; cdr3_nt: TGTGCCAGCATGTTGGAGGGCCATCTCACCGGGGAGCTGTTTTTT; cdr3_aa: CASMLEGHLTGELFF
j_call: TRBJ2-1; cdr3_length: 15; clone_size: once; d_call: TRBD2; v_call: TRBV6-6; cdr3_nt: TGTGCCAGCAGCTGGAGCGGGAGGTTGGAGGATGAGCAGTTCTTC; cdr3_aa: CASSWSGRLEDEQFF
j_call: TRBJ1-4; cdr3_length: 15; clone_size: -; d_call: -; v_call: TRBV5-1; cdr3_nt: TGCGCCAGCAGCTTGGAGGCAGGCTTTAATGAAAAACTGTTTTTT; cdr3_aa: CASSLEAGFNEKLFF
j_call: TRBJ1-1; cdr3_length: 13; clone_size: few; d_call: -; v_call: TRBV25-1; cdr3_nt: TGTGCCAGCGTCGAGTGGGCGAGCACTGAAGCTTTCTTT; cdr3_aa: CASVEWASTEAFF
j_call: TRBJ2-1; cdr3_length: 15; clone_size: -; d_call: TRBD2; v_call: TRBV27; cdr3_nt: TGTGCCAGCAGTCTTGGGACTAGCGGAGACAATGAGCAGTTCTTC; cdr3_aa: CASSLGTSGDNEQFF
j_call: TRBJ2-7; cdr3_length: 15; clone_size: -; d_call: -; v_call: TRBV7-9; cdr3_nt: TGTGCCAGCAGCTTAGAAACAGCCTCCACCTACGAGCAGTACTTC; cdr3_aa: CASSLETASTYEQYF
j_call: TRBJ2-7; cdr3_length: 14; clone_size: once; d_call: -; v_call: TRBV7-3; cdr3_nt: TGTGCCAGCAGCTTAACGTTGGGGGCTGGGGAGCAGTACTTC; cdr3_aa: CASSLTLGAGEQYF
j_call: TRBJ2-3; cdr3_length: 12; clone_size: -; d_call: -; v_call: TRBV5-4; cdr3_nt: TGTGCCAGCAGCTCTCCCACAGATACGCAGTATTTT; cdr3_aa: CASSSPTDTQYF
j_call: TRBJ2-7; cdr3_length: 15; clone_size: few; d_call: TRBD1; v_call: TRBV2; cdr3_nt: TGTGCCAGCACGAGGAGCGGGACAGGGCTCCGCGAGCAGTACTTC; cdr3_aa: CASTRSGTGLREQYF
j_call: TRBJ2-6; cdr3_length: 18; clone_size: -; d_call: -; v_call: TRBV2; cdr3_nt: TGTGCCAGCAGTGAAGCGGTACTAGTCTTCTCTGGGGCCAACGTCCTGACTTTC; cdr3_aa: CASSEAVLVFSGANVLTF
j_call: TRBJ2-7; cdr3_length: 11; clone_size: -; d_call: -; v_call: TRBV25-1; cdr3_nt: TGTGCCAGCAGTTATTCCTACGAGCAGTACTTC; cdr3_aa: CASSYSYEQYF
j_call: TRBJ1-2; cdr3_length: 13; clone_size: -; d_call: TRBD1; v_call: TRBV6-6; cdr3_nt: TGTGCCAGCACCACGACAGGGCTCGAAGGCTACACCTTC; cdr3_aa: CASTTTGLEGYTF
j_call: TRBJ2-1; cdr3_length: 16; clone_size: -; d_call: -; v_call: TRBV27; cdr3_nt: TGTGCCAGCATTTCCCATGCCCTGAGCTCCTACAATGAGCAGTTCTTC; cdr3_aa: CASISHALSSYNEQFF
j_call: TRBJ1-2; cdr3_length: 13; clone_size: -; d_call: -; v_call: TRBV28; cdr3_nt: TGTGCCAGCTCCGGGGTTCTGATCCTTGGCTACACCTTC; cdr3_aa: CASSGVLILGYTF
j_call: TRBJ2-7; cdr3_length: 16; clone_size: once; d_call: TRBD2; v_call: TRBV9; cdr3_nt: TGTGCCAGCAGCCCCGGGACTAACCTTGTGGTCTACGAGCAGTACTTC; cdr3_aa: CASSPGTNLVVYEQYF
j_call: TRBJ2-2; cdr3_length: 14; clone_size: -; d_call: -; v_call: TRBV19; cdr3_nt: TGTGCCAGTAGTAACAGCCTGAACACCGGGGAGCTGTTTTTT; cdr3_aa: CASSNSLNTGELFF
j_call: TRBJ1-4; cdr3_length: 16; clone_size: -; d_call: TRBD1; v_call: TRBV7-2; cdr3_nt: TGTGCCAGCAGCTTAGTTCCCCCGGGACAGGGCGAAAAACTGTTTTTT; cdr3_aa: CASSLVPPGQGEKLFF
j_call: TRBJ1-5; cdr3_length: 14; clone_size: once; d_call: -; v_call: TRBV12-5; cdr3_nt: TGTGCTAGTGGTCTCGGACAGAATGGCCAGCCCCAGCATTTT; cdr3_aa: CASGLGQNGQPQHF
j_call: TRBJ1-2; cdr3_length: 14; clone_size: once; d_call: TRBD1; v_call: TRBV27; cdr3_nt: TGTGCCAGCAGTTTAAGTCAGGGGGGCTATGGCTACACCTTC; cdr3_aa: CASSLSQGGYGYTF
j_call: TRBJ1-3; cdr3_length: 15; clone_size: -; d_call: TRBD1; v_call: TRBV5-4; cdr3_nt: TGTGCCAGCAGCCATACACAGGGGCCTGGAAACACCATATATTTT; cdr3_aa: CASSHTQGPGNTIYF
j_call: TRBJ1-5; cdr3_length: 14; clone_size: -; d_call: -; v_call: TRBV6-5; cdr3_nt: TGTGCCAGCAGTTCAACAGGGTTCCGTCAGCCCCAGCATTTT; cdr3_aa: CASSSTGFRQPQHF
j_call: TRBJ2-7; cdr3_length: 14; clone_size: few; d_call: -; v_call: TRBV2; cdr3_nt: TGTGCCAGCAGTGAAGGGTCAGGGGACTACGAGCAGTACTTC; cdr3_aa: CASSEGSGDYEQYF
j_call: TRBJ1-3; cdr3_length: 15; clone_size: -; d_call: -; v_call: TRBV5-1; cdr3_nt: TGCGCCAGCACCTTGGGGGCGACCTCTGGAAACACCATATATTTT; cdr3_aa: CASTLGATSGNTIYF